The TCR beta chain under discussion was sequenced for a study of blood T cell repertoires in COVID-19. Overall study context: Donors in the United States, Italy and Spain gave samples during acute or convalescent COVID-19. T cells, B-cell-depleted T cells, or PBMCs provided the cDNA or gDNA that served as material.

In the original analysis: Estimation of nucleated cell counts was performed using reference gene primer amplification. The protocol was immunoSEQ multiplex PCR, while the TCRdb copy is restricted to in-frame clones and leaves out a portion. That table gives V, J and clone size, and the DNA gave D and trimming. The data contain fewer than 200,000 clones, about 70% of them singletons. The sequenced sample was peripheral blood. This TCR came from a woman in her 50s with active or convalescent COVID-19.

Written as DNA, the CDR3 is TGCGCCAGCAGCTTGGCGCGGGGCGACCAAGAGACCCAGTACTTC. Protein: CASSLARGDQETQYF. The V call is TRBV5-1, the J call TRBJ2-5, with D possibly being TRBD2 (6 bases). The CDR3 sequence is 15 residues long. Per germline, CDR1 SGHRS and CDR2 YFSETQ. V gave up 0 bases and J gave up 0 bases, with 9 bases separating them.